The source of this TCR beta chain is a study of identical twins. Study observations and caveats: Out-of-frame TCR alpha sharing in monozygotic twins exceeded recombination model predictions. Conclusions came from cross-sectional statistical analysis, not from following the same donors.

This clonotype was observed many times. Its antigen is still unknown. J was trimmed by 0 bases and V by 0 bases; bases with no gene match: 11. The CDR3 is 20 residues long. Germline V gene data show CDR1 as SGHRS and CDR2 as YFSETQ. Healthy Caucasian donors formed the entire cohort. Unique molecular identifiers were present on the cDNA, and a universal primer site came from template switching. TCRdb passed the 5' RACE reads through MiXCR, listing each CDR3 protein once. The data contain under 350,000 distinct CDR3 sequences, around 9.7% of them seen just once; the ten biggest clones take up around 7.1%. This sample also appeared in a second study, on yellow fever vaccine responses in identical twins.

The sample was CD8+ T cells sorted from blood. The chain employs TRBV5-1 and TRBJ2-1; 11 positions match TRBD2. The TCR sequence derives from a woman aged 18-30 years in good health. The CDR3 DNA follows: TGCGCCAGCAGCTTGGAGGGGCTAGCGGGAGGTTATAGCTCCTACAATGAGCAGTTCTTC. Amino acid sequence: CASSLEGLAGGYSSYNEQFF.